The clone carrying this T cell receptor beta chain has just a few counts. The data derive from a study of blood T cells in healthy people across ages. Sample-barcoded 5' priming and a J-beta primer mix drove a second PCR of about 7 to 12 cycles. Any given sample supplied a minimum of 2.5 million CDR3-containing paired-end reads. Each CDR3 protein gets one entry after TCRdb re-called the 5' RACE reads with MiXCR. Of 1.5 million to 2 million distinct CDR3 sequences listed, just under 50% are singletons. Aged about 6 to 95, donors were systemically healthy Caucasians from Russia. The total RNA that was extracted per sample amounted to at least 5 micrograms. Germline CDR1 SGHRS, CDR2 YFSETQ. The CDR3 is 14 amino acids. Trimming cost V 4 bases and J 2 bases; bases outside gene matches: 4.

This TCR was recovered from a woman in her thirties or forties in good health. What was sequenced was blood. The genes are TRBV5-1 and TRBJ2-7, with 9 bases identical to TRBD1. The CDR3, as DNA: TGCGCCAGCAGCAAGGACAGGGGACCCTACGAGCAGTACTTC. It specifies CASSKDRGPYEQYF.